The 5 T cell receptor beta chains listed next were all sequenced from one sample in a study of cytomegalovirus exposure and HLA in healthy donors. Vbeta (60) and Jbeta (13) primers were used in the PCR. The method was immunoSEQ multiplex PCR; TCRdb's version includes in-frame clones alone and lacks a portion of them. The sample holds approximately 160,000 clones, roughly 80% seen once. The sequenced sample consisted of PBMCs. These receptors were obtained from a male donor in good health and CMV-seronegative.

The V call is TRBV5-1, the J call TRBJ1-2; TRBD1 matches 10 bases. The junction had 7 bases not matched to a gene; V was cut back by 3 bases and J by 8 bases. CDR3 size: 14 residues. Germline-derived CDR1 and CDR2 are SGHRS and YFSETQ. Here the CDR3 DNA reads TGCGCCAGCAGCTCCGCCGGGACAGGGGTGGGCTACACCTTC. It yields the protein CASSSAGTGVGYTF.

This clone was counted a single time. CDR3 coding DNA: TGTGCCAGCAGAGCCCGCGATCCCCCCATCGGGAGGGCCTACGAGCAGTACTTC. Translated, it gives CASRARDPPIGRAYEQYF. The chain has TRBV6-4 and TRBJ2-7, with 8 bases lining up with TRBD2. V shed 6 bases and J 2 bases; nucleotides not matched to a gene: 18. Germline-derived CDR1 and CDR2 are MRHNA and SNTAGT. The CDR3 contains 18 residues.

The rearrangement joins TRBV7-9 to TRBJ2-5; D perhaps matches TRBD2 (6 bases). With 1 base removed from V and 7 bases from J, the gap between germline ends came to 13 bases. There are 14 residues in the CDR3. Germline V gives CDR1 SEHNR, CDR2 FQNEAQ (reference sequence). The CDR3 loop reads CASSLDSWGGTQYF. The CDR3 nucleotides are TGTGCCAGCAGCTTAGATTCGTGGGGAGGGACCCAGTACTTC.

This chain uses TRBV7-3 with TRBJ1-1, with D perhaps TRBD1 (5 bases). The CDR3 loop spans 17 amino acids. CDR1 and CDR2 from the germline V gene are SGHTA and FQGTGA. Trimming shortened V by 1 base and J by 7 bases, and 22 bases separated the two germline ends. The CDR3 spells CASSLMGRVKSGSEAFF. CDR3 in DNA: TGTGCCAGCAGCTTAATGGGCAGGGTAAAATCTGGAAGTGAAGCTTTCTTT. The complete variable domain, with remaining parts taken from reference TRBV7-3 and TRBJ1-1, reads GAGVSQTPSNKVTEKGKYVELRCDPISGHTALYWYRQSLGQGPEFLIYFQGTGAADDSGLPNDRFFAVRPEGSVSTLKIQRTERGDSAVYLCASSLMGRVKSGSEAFFGQGTRLTVV.

The chain recombines TRBV7-3 with TRBJ2-5; weak D call: TRBD2 (7 bases). Near its end, the DNA agrees better with TRBJ2-7, so the J call may be wrong. Looked up from germline, CDR1 is SGHTA and CDR2 is FQGTGA. CDR3 length: 14 residues. CDR3: CASSLTGGGNEQYF. The CDR3, as DNA: TGTGCCAGCAGCTTAACGGGAGGGGGGAACGAGCAGTACTTC.